These T cell receptor beta chains were read from a single sample in a study of T cells in Graves' hyperthyroidism and ophthalmopathy. TCRdb re-called the multiplex PCR reads with MiXCR, one entry per CDR3 protein. The sample includes 500,000 to 750,000 distinct CDR3 sequences, 12% to 15% seen only once; the top ten take less than 9%. Sequencing used blood. The receptors here all came from a woman aged 18-29 years with Graves' ophthalmopathy. The CDR3 runs from the conserved cysteine through the conserved F or W. Fields, in order: J gene, D gene, clone size, V gene, CDR3 DNA, CDR3 protein. A D gene is named only where the DNA matches it firmly. A row's size may be missing; if present it is once, few, many or a size class.

J gene: TRBJ2-4
D gene: TRBD2
clone size: few
V gene: TRBV30
CDR3 DNA: TGTGCCTGGAGTTCCGGGACTAGCGGGATAGCCAAAAACATTCAGTACTTC
CDR3 protein: CAWSSGTSGIAKNIQYF

J gene: TRBJ2-7
D gene: .
clone size: many
V gene: TRBV20-1
CDR3 DNA: TGCAGTGCTAGAGATCGCCCGGACAGTAGCTCCTACGAGCAGTACTTC
CDR3 protein: CSARDRPDSSSYEQYF

J gene: TRBJ2-7
D gene: TRBD2
clone size: .
V gene: TRBV27
CDR3 DNA: TGTGCCAGCAGTTTACGACTAGCGGGAAGCCCCTACGAGCAGTACTTC
CDR3 protein: CASSLRLAGSPYEQYF

J gene: TRBJ2-7
D gene: .
clone size: many
V gene: TRBV19
CDR3 DNA: TGTGCCAGTACCCCAGGGGTGTACTCCTACGAGCAGTACTTC
CDR3 protein: CASTPGVYSYEQYF

J gene: TRBJ2-7
D gene: TRBD1
clone size: .
V gene: TRBV20-1
CDR3 DNA: TGCAGTGCTAGAGCGGGGGACAGGGGTTACGAGCAGTACTTC
CDR3 protein: CSARAGDRGYEQYF

J gene: TRBJ2-1
D gene: TRBD2
clone size: many
V gene: TRBV6-2/TRBV6-3
CDR3 DNA: TGTGCCAGCAGTTTGTTTAGCGGGATGAATGAGCAGTTCTTC
CDR3 protein: CASSLFSGMNEQFF

J gene: TRBJ2-5
D gene: TRBD2
clone size: many
V gene: TRBV20-1
CDR3 DNA: TGCAGTGCTAGGCGGGTACCGACTAGCGGGAGAGGAGAGACCCAGTACTTC
CDR3 protein: CSARRVPTSGRGETQYF

J gene: TRBJ2-1
D gene: TRBD2
clone size: many
V gene: TRBV5-1
CDR3 DNA: TGCGCCAGCAGCTACGGACTAGGGGCTGGCAATGAGCAGTTCTTC
CDR3 protein: CASSYGLGAGNEQFF

J gene: TRBJ1-1
D gene: TRBD1
clone size: many
V gene: TRBV24-1
CDR3 DNA: TGTGCCACCAGTGATTTGCGGGACAGGGACACGAACACTGAAGCTTTCTTT
CDR3 protein: CATSDLRDRDTNTEAFF

J gene: TRBJ2-1
D gene: TRBD2
clone size: once
V gene: TRBV7-8
CDR3 DNA: TGTGCCAGCACCCCCGGGGAGGGTAGGGTGGATGAGCAGTTCTTC
CDR3 protein: CASTPGEGRVDEQFF

J gene: TRBJ2-7
D gene: .
clone size: many
V gene: TRBV20-1
CDR3 DNA: TGCAGTGCTAGCCCCTCCCCCACCTACGAGCAGTACTTC
CDR3 protein: CSASPSPTYEQYF

J gene: TRBJ2-5
D gene: .
clone size: many
V gene: TRBV28
CDR3 DNA: TGTGCCAGCAGTTTCGAGGGGGTTGAGACCCAGTACTTC
CDR3 protein: CASSFEGVETQYF

J gene: TRBJ1-2
D gene: .
clone size: many
V gene: TRBV11-2
CDR3 DNA: TGTGCCAGCAGCTTATATGCAGGAACCTATGGCTACACCTTC
CDR3 protein: CASSLYAGTYGYTF

J gene: TRBJ1-2
D gene: .
clone size: few
V gene: TRBV24-1
CDR3 DNA: TGTGCCACCAGTGATTTATGGCAGGGACATGGCTACACCTTC
CDR3 protein: CATSDLWQGHGYTF

J gene: TRBJ2-1
D gene: .
clone size: .
V gene: TRBV7-2
CDR3 DNA: TGTGCCAGCAGCTTAATCCCGCGGGGATTCTGGTCCCGCTACTACAATGAGCAGTTCTTC
CDR3 protein: CASSLIPRGFWSRYYNEQFF

J gene: TRBJ1-2
D gene: .
clone size: many
V gene: TRBV28
CDR3 DNA: TGTGCCAGCAGTATCCCGGGGGGGCGATTTTGGTATGGCTACACCTTC
CDR3 protein: CASSIPGGRFWYGYTF

J gene: TRBJ2-1
D gene: .
clone size: few
V gene: TRBV30
CDR3 DNA: TGTGCCTGGGGAAAGGGGGGGGGACTAACGTTTGGGGAGCAGTTCTTC
CDR3 protein: CAWGKGGGLTFGEQFF

J gene: TRBJ1-6
D gene: TRBD1
clone size: .
V gene: TRBV6-1
CDR3 DNA: TGTGCCAGCACCCCCAGTAGAAGCAGGGGGCTTTCACCCCTCCACTTT
CDR3 protein: CASTPSRSRGLSPLHF

J gene: TRBJ1-4
D gene: .
clone size: many
V gene: TRBV3-2
CDR3 DNA: TGTGCCAGCAGCCAAGTTGGACAGGGAAAACTGTTTTTT
CDR3 protein: CASSQVGQGKLFF

J gene: TRBJ1-2
D gene: .
clone size: many
V gene: TRBV7-2
CDR3 DNA: TGTGCCAGCAGCTTAACCGCTAGAAGCTACACCTTC
CDR3 protein: CASSLTARSYTF

J gene: TRBJ2-1
D gene: TRBD2
clone size: many
V gene: TRBV20-1
CDR3 DNA: TGCAGTGCTAGAGCGGGAGGTCGGAATGAGCAGTTCTTC
CDR3 protein: CSARAGGRNEQFF

J gene: TRBJ1-1
D gene: .
clone size: few
V gene: TRBV19
CDR3 DNA: TGTGCCAGTAGTATTTACACAGGGAACACTGAAGCTTTCTTT
CDR3 protein: CASSIYTGNTEAFF

J gene: TRBJ1-2
D gene: .
clone size: many
V gene: TRBV11-3
CDR3 DNA: TGTGCCAGCAGCTTAGGAGGTCCAGGTCGGTCTGGCTACACCTTC
CDR3 protein: CASSLGGPGRSGYTF

J gene: TRBJ1-3
D gene: .
clone size: .
V gene: TRBV4-3
CDR3 DNA: TGCGCCAGCAGCCAAGTCGCGTTCTCTGGAAACACCATATATTTT
CDR3 protein: CASSQVAFSGNTIYF

J gene: TRBJ2-1
D gene: .
clone size: .
V gene: TRBV11-3
CDR3 DNA: TGTGCCAGCAGCCACGTAGGGAGTCCCAATGAGCAGTTCTTC
CDR3 protein: CASSHVGSPNEQFF

J gene: TRBJ2-2
D gene: .
clone size: .
V gene: TRBV19
CDR3 DNA: TGTGCCAGTAGTATAGTGGGGGCTAGCGCGAACACCGGGGAGCTGTTTTTT
CDR3 protein: CASSIVGASANTGELFF

J gene: TRBJ2-7
D gene: .
clone size: many
V gene: TRBV7-2
CDR3 DNA: TGTGCCAGCAGCTTAGGGAATCTGGGCTACGAGCAGTACTTC
CDR3 protein: CASSLGNLGYEQYF

J gene: TRBJ1-2
D gene: TRBD1
clone size: .
V gene: TRBV29-1
CDR3 DNA: TGCAGCGTCCTCGCAGGGGGTCGGAGCTATGGCTACACCTTC
CDR3 protein: CSVLAGGRSYGYTF

J gene: TRBJ2-5
D gene: TRBD1
clone size: many
V gene: TRBV2
CDR3 DNA: TGTGCCAGCAGCCCAGGACAGGGGGCCCAGTACTTC
CDR3 protein: CASSPGQGAQYF

J gene: TRBJ2-7
D gene: .
clone size: many
V gene: TRBV7-9
CDR3 DNA: TGTGCCAGCAGCTTAAGGGCAGGGGCCACCTACGAGCAGTACTTC
CDR3 protein: CASSLRAGATYEQYF

J gene: TRBJ2-5
D gene: .
clone size: many
V gene: TRBV3-1
CDR3 DNA: TGTGCCAGCAGCCAAGATCTTGAACGGGCAGAAGAGACCCAGTACTTC
CDR3 protein: CASSQDLERAEETQYF

J gene: TRBJ1-2
D gene: .
clone size: many
V gene: TRBV28
CDR3 DNA: TGTGCCAGCAGTATAACAGGGACCTATGGCTACACCTTC
CDR3 protein: CASSITGTYGYTF

J gene: TRBJ2-1
D gene: TRBD2
clone size: many
V gene: TRBV9
CDR3 DNA: TGTGCCAGCAGCGTACCGCGGGAGGGCCCCCACAATGAGCAGTTCTTC
CDR3 protein: CASSVPREGPHNEQFF

J gene: TRBJ2-1
D gene: .
clone size: few
V gene: TRBV5-6
CDR3 DNA: TGTGCCAGCAGCTTGAACCTAGGGGATGAGCAGTTCTTC
CDR3 protein: CASSLNLGDEQFF

J gene: TRBJ1-4
D gene: .
clone size: .
V gene: TRBV7-9
CDR3 DNA: TGTGCCAGCAGGGGAACAACTAATGAAAAACTGTTTTTT
CDR3 protein: CASRGTTNEKLFF

J gene: TRBJ2-4
D gene: TRBD1
clone size: .
V gene: TRBV7-9
CDR3 DNA: TGTGCCAGCAGCCATAATCGGCCGGGACAGGGATCCGTCGTCAAAAACATTCAGTACTTC
CDR3 protein: CASSHNRPGQGSVVKNIQYF

J gene: TRBJ1-1
D gene: .
clone size: many
V gene: TRBV6-2/TRBV6-3
CDR3 DNA: TGTGCCAGCAGTTCCGTCGGCGGTACTGAAGCTTTCTTT
CDR3 protein: CASSSVGGTEAFF

J gene: TRBJ2-1
D gene: .
clone size: few
V gene: TRBV3-1
CDR3 DNA: TGTGCCAGCAGCCAAGATTTGCGGCCCTACAATGAGCAGTTCTTC
CDR3 protein: CASSQDLRPYNEQFF

J gene: TRBJ2-1
D gene: .
clone size: many
V gene: TRBV28
CDR3 DNA: TGTGCCAGCAGTTCCCGATCTAGCCTCAACAATGAGCGGTTCTTC
CDR3 protein: CASSSRSSLNNERFF

J gene: TRBJ2-1
D gene: .
clone size: few
V gene: TRBV7-9
CDR3 DNA: TGTGCCAGCAGCACGTCGACAGCCTACAATGAGCAGTTCTTC
CDR3 protein: CASSTSTAYNEQFF

J gene: TRBJ1-3
D gene: TRBD1
clone size: few
V gene: TRBV6-1
CDR3 DNA: TGTGCCAGCAGCGGGACAGCCGAGCTCTCTGGAAACACCATATATTTT
CDR3 protein: CASSGTAELSGNTIYF

J gene: TRBJ2-7
D gene: .
clone size: many
V gene: TRBV5-8
CDR3 DNA: TGTGCCAGCAGCTTGTATGCGCGGGCGGCCTACGAGCAGTACTTC
CDR3 protein: CASSLYARAAYEQYF

J gene: TRBJ1-2
D gene: .
clone size: few
V gene: TRBV7-9
CDR3 DNA: TGTGCCAGCAGCTTACCCGCAGTGGGAGGACCTAACTATGGCTACACCTTC
CDR3 protein: CASSLPAVGGPNYGYTF

J gene: TRBJ1-6
D gene: TRBD1
clone size: .
V gene: TRBV2
CDR3 DNA: TGTGCCAGCAGTGAATTTGGACAGGGTCGTAATTCACCCCTCCACTTT
CDR3 protein: CASSEFGQGRNSPLHF

J gene: TRBJ2-7
D gene: .
clone size: few
V gene: TRBV7-9
CDR3 DNA: TGTGCCAGCAGCCCCCGACCTGACGGAGCCCTATACGAGCAGTACTTC
CDR3 protein: CASSPRPDGALYEQYF

J gene: TRBJ2-1
D gene: .
clone size: .
V gene: TRBV6-2/TRBV6-3
CDR3 DNA: TGTGCCAGCAGTCCGGATTCGGGGCGCAATGAGCAGTTCTTC
CDR3 protein: CASSPDSGRNEQFF

J gene: TRBJ2-7
D gene: TRBD1
clone size: many
V gene: TRBV7-3
CDR3 DNA: TGTGCCAGCAGCCCTGAGGGACAGAGCTCCTACGAGCAGTACTTC
CDR3 protein: CASSPEGQSSYEQYF

J gene: TRBJ2-7
D gene: .
clone size: many
V gene: TRBV20-1
CDR3 DNA: TGCAGTGCCCCTTACTCCTACGAGCAGTACTTC
CDR3 protein: CSAPYSYEQYF

J gene: TRBJ2-1
D gene: TRBD2
clone size: few
V gene: TRBV24-1
CDR3 DNA: TGTGCCACCAGTGATTCCTGGCGGGAGGGTGAGCAGTTCTTC
CDR3 protein: CATSDSWREGEQFF

J gene: TRBJ2-2
D gene: TRBD2
clone size: .
V gene: TRBV7-9
CDR3 DNA: TGTGCCAGCAGTTATGGGACTAGCGGATACACCGGGGAGCTGTTTTTT
CDR3 protein: CASSYGTSGYTGELFF

J gene: TRBJ1-3
D gene: .
clone size: few
V gene: TRBV3-1
CDR3 DNA: TGTGCCAGCAGCCAGGGTTTCTCTGGAAACACCATATATTTT
CDR3 protein: CASSQGFSGNTIYF

J gene: TRBJ2-1
D gene: .
clone size: many
V gene: TRBV12-3/TRBV12-4
CDR3 DNA: TGTGCCAGCAGTTTAGGCCCCACTAATGAGCAGTTCTTC
CDR3 protein: CASSLGPTNEQFF

J gene: TRBJ1-2
D gene: TRBD1
clone size: few
V gene: TRBV7-6
CDR3 DNA: TGTGCCAGCAGCTTAGGCCGGACAGGCGCCTTTGGCTACACCTTC
CDR3 protein: CASSLGRTGAFGYTF

J gene: TRBJ1-1
D gene: .
clone size: few
V gene: TRBV19
CDR3 DNA: TGTGCCAGTATGGTCGGGGTTAACACTGAAGCTTTCTTT
CDR3 protein: CASMVGVNTEAFF

J gene: TRBJ2-3
D gene: TRBD2
clone size: many
V gene: TRBV11-3
CDR3 DNA: TGTGCCAGCAGCTTAGGGGTAGCGGGAGACACAGATACGCAGTATTTT
CDR3 protein: CASSLGVAGDTDTQYF

J gene: TRBJ2-7
D gene: TRBD2
clone size: many
V gene: TRBV7-9
CDR3 DNA: TGTGCCAGCAGCTTAGGACTAGCGGGAGGCGAGCAGTACTTC
CDR3 protein: CASSLGLAGGEQYF

J gene: TRBJ2-1
D gene: TRBD2
clone size: .
V gene: TRBV25-1
CDR3 DNA: TGTGCCAGCAGTGACGAGAGACTAGCCAATGAGCAGTTCTTC
CDR3 protein: CASSDERLANEQFF

J gene: TRBJ1-4
D gene: .
clone size: few
V gene: TRBV9
CDR3 DNA: TGTGCCAGCAGCGGTGACAGCCTCAAACTGTTTTTT
CDR3 protein: CASSGDSLKLFF

J gene: TRBJ1-5
D gene: .
clone size: .
V gene: TRBV6-1
CDR3 DNA: TGTGCCAGCAGTGACACAGGTTGGGCCCAGCATTTT
CDR3 protein: CASSDTGWAQHF

J gene: TRBJ1-1
D gene: .
clone size: many
V gene: TRBV6-2/TRBV6-3
CDR3 DNA: TGTGCCAGCAGTTACGAGCGGGGGGCAGGGACTGAAGCTTTCTTT
CDR3 protein: CASSYERGAGTEAFF